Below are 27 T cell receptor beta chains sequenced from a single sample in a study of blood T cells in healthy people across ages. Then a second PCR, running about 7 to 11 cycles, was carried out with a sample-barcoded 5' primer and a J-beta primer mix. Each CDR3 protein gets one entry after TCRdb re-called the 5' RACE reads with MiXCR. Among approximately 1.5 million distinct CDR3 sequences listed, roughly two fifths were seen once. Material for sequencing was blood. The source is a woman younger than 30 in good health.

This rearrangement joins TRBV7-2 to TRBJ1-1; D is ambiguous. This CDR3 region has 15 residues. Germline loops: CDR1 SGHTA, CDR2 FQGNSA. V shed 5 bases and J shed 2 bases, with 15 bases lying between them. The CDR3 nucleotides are TGTGCCAGCAGCCCGAGCGGGCCCCAAAACACTGAAGCTTTCTTT. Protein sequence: CASSPSGPQNTEAFF.

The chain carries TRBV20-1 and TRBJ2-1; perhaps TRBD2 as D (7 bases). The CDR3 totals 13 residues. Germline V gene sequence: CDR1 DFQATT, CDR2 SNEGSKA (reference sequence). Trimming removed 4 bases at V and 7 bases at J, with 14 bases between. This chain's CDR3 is CSAIAGATNEQFF. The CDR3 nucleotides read TGCAGTGCTATCGCGGGGGCAACAAATGAGCAGTTCTTC.

The CDR3 spells CASSFWGTNYEQYF. The DNA for the CDR3 is TGTGCCAGCAGTTTTTGGGGGACGAACTACGAGCAGTACTTC. The V gene is TRBV28, the J gene TRBJ2-5; the D gene could be TRBD1 or TRBD2 (5 bases each). Gene TRBJ2-7 matches the end of the DNA better, so the J call may be wrong. The germline CDR1 and CDR2 sequences are MDHEN and SYDVKM. This CDR3 is built from 14 residues.

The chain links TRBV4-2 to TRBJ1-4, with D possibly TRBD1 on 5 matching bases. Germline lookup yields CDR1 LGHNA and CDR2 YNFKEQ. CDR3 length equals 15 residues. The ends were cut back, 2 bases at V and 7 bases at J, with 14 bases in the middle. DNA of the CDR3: TGTGCCAGCAGCCAAACTCCCGGGACGGCTGAAAAACTGTTTTTT. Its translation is CASSQTPGTAEKLFF.

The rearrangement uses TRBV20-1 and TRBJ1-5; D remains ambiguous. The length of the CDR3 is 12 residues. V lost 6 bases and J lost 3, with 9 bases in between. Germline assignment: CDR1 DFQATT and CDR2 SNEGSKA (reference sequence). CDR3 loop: CSAAGPNQPQHF. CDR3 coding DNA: TGCAGTGCAGCAGGTCCCAATCAGCCCCAGCATTTT.

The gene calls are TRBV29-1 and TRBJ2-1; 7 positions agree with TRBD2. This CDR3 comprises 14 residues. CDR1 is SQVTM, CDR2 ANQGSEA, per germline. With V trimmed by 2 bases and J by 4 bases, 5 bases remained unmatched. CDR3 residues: CSVERPGGYNEQFF. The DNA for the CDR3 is TGCAGCGTTGAAAGGCCGGGAGGATACAATGAGCAGTTCTTC.

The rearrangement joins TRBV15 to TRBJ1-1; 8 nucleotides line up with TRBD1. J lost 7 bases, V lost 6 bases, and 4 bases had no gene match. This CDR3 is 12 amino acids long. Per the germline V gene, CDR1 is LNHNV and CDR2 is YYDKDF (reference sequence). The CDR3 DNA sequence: TGTGCCACCAGTACCACAGGGGGTGAAGCTTTCTTT. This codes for CATSTTGGEAFF.

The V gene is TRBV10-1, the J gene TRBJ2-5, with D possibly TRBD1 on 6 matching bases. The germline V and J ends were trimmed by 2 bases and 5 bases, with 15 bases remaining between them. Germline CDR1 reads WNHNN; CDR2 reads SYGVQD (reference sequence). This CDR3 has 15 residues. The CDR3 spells CASSEGGQGMETQYF. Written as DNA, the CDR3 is TGCGCCAGCAGTGAGGGTGGGCAGGGGATGGAGACCCAGTACTTC.

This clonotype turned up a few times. The DNA for the CDR3 is TGTGCCACCAGCAGAGATTTTGGAGATACGCAGTATTTT. As protein: CATSRDFGDTQYF. The chain combines TRBV15 with TRBJ2-3; D gene ambiguous. Germline V CDR1 and CDR2: LNHNV, YYDKDF (reference sequence). The CDR3 runs to 13 residues. Trimming shortened V by 0 bases and J by 5 bases, and 6 bases separated the two germline ends.

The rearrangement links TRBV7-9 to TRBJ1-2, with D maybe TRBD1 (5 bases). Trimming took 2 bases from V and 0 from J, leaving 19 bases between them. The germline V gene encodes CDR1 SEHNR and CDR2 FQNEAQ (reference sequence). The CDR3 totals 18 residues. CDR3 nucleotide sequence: TGTGCCAGCAGCTTATTAATTTCGACCAGGGCTCCTAACTATGGCTACACCTTC. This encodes CASSLLISTRAPNYGYTF.

CDR3 nucleotide sequence: TGTGCCAGCAGTTACATTGCGGGAAGCACAGATACGCAGTATTTT. Protein sequence: CASSYIAGSTDTQYF. This chain links TRBV6-6 with TRBJ2-3, with a possible D match to TRBD2 (6 bases). Trimming took 2 bases from V and 0 from J, leaving 9 bases between them. Germline loops: CDR1 MNHNY, CDR2 SVGAGI (reference sequence). The CDR3 is 15 amino acids.

The CDR3 sequence is CASSLPDPLYEQYF. The DNA for the CDR3 is TGTGCCAGCAGCTTACCGGACCCGCTCTACGAGCAGTACTTC. The chain has TRBV11-1 and TRBJ2-7; D ambiguous. Germline CDR1 SGHAT, CDR2 FQDESV (reference sequence). Trimming took off 2 bases at V and 3 bases at J, with 11 bases between the two ends. The CDR3 runs 14 residues.

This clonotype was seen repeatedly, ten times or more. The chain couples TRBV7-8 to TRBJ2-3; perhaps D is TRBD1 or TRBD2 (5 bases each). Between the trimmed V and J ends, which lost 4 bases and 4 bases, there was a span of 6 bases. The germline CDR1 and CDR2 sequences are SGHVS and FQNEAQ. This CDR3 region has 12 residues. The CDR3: CASSWDPDTQYF. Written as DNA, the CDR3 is TGTGCCAGCAGCTGGGACCCAGATACGCAGTATTTT.

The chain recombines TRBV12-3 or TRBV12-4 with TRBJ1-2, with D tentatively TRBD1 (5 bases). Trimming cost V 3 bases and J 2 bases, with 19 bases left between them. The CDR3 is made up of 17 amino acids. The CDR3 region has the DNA TGTGCCAGCAGTTTCCGGGAGCTCACCCCAGGGAACTATGGCTACACCTTC. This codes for CASSFRELTPGNYGYTF.

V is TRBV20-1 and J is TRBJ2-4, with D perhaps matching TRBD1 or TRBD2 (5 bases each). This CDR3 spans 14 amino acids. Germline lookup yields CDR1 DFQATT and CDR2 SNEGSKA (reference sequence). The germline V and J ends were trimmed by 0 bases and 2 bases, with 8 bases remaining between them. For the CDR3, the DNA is TGCAGTGCTAGAGAGGGGGTTACCAAAAACATTCAGTACTTC. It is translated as CSAREGVTKNIQYF.

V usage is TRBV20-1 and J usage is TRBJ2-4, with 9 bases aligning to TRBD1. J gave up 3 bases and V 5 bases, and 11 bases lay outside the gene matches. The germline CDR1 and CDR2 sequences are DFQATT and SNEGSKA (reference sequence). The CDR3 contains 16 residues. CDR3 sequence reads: CSARRADRGFKNIQYF. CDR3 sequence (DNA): TGCAGTGCTCGTAGAGCCGACAGGGGGTTCAAAAACATTCAGTACTTC.

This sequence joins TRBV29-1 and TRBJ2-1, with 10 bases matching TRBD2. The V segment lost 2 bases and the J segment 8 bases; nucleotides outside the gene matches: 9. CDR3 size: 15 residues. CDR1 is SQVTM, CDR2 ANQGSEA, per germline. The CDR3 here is CSVELAGASMDEQFF. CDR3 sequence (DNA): TGCAGCGTTGAACTAGCGGGAGCCTCCATGGATGAGCAGTTCTTC.

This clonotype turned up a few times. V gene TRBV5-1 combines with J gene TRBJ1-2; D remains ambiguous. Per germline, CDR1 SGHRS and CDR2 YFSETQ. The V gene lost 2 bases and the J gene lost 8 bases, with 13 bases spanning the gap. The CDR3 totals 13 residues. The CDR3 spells CASSFGLTSGYTF. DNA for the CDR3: TGCGCCAGCAGCTTCGGACTGACTAGCGGCTACACCTTC.

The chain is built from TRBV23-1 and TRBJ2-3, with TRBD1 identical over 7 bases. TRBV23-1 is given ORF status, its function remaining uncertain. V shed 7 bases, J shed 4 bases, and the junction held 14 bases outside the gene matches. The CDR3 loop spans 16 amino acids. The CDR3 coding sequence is TGCGCCAGCACCAGACCCTCGACAGGGTGCTCAGATACGCAGTATTTT. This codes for CASTRPSTGCSDTQYF.

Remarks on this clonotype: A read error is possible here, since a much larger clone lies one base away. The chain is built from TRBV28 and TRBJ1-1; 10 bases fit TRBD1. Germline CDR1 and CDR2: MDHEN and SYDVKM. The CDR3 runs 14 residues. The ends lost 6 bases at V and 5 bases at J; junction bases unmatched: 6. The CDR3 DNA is TGTGCCAGCAGGTCTGGGACAGGGGTTACTGAAGCTTTCTTT. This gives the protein CASRSGTGVTEAFF.

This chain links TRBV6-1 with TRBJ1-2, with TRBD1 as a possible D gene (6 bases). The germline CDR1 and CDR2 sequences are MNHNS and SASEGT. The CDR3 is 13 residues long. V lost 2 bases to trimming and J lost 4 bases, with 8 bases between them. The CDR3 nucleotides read TGTGCCAGCAGTGAACAGGGGATCTATGGCTACACCTTC. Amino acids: CASSEQGIYGYTF.

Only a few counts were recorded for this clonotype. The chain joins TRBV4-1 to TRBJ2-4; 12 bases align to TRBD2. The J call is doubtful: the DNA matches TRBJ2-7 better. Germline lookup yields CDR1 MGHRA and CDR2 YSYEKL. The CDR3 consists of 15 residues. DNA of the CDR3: TGCGCCAGCAGCCAACTTGGACTAGCGGGAAGCGAGCAGTACTTC. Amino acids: CASSQLGLAGSEQYF.

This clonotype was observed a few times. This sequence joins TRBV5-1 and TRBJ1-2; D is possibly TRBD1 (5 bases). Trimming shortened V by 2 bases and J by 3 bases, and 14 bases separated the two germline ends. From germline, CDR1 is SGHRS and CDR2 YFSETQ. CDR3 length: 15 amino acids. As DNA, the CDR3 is TGCGCCAGCAGCTTTTACGAGATGGGGGACTATGGCTACACCTTC. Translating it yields CASSFYEMGDYGYTF.

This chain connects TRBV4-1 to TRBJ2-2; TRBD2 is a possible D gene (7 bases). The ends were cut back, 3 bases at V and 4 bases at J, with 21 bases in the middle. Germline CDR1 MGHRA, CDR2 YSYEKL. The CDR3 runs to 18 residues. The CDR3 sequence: CASSHKIGGGLGTGELFF. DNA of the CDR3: TGCGCCAGCAGCCACAAAATAGGGGGGGGCCTCGGCACCGGGGAGCTGTTTTTT.

CDR3 bases: TGTGCCAGCAGCGCCCGGGCCCATGAGGAAGCTTTCTTT. It encodes CASSARAHEEAFF. V usage is TRBV7-2 and J usage is TRBJ1-1; no definite D call. CDR1 is SGHTA and CDR2 is FQGNSA in the germline V gene. The CDR3 length is 13 residues. Trimming left V 5 bases short and J 8 bases short, with 15 bases between.

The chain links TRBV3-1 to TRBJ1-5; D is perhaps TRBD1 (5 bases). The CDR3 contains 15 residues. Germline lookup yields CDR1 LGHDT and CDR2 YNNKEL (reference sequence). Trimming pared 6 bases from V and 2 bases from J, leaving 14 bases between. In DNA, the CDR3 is TGTGCCAGCAGTCGCCAGGGTGGGGGCAATCAGCCCCAGCATTTT. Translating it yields CASSRQGGGNQPQHF. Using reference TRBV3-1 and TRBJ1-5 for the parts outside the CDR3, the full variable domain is DTAVSQTPKYLVTQMGNDKSIKCEQNLGHDTMYWYKQDSKKFLKIMFSYNNKELIINETVPNRFSPKSPDKAHLNLHINSLELGDSAVYFCASSRQGGGNQPQHFGDGTRLSIL.

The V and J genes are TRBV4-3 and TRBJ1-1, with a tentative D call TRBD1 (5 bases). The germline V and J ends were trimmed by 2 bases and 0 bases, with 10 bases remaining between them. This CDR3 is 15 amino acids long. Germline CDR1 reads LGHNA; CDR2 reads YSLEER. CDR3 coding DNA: TGCGCCAGCAGCCAAATCCAGGGAATGAACACTGAAGCTTTCTTT. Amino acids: CASSQIQGMNTEAFF.